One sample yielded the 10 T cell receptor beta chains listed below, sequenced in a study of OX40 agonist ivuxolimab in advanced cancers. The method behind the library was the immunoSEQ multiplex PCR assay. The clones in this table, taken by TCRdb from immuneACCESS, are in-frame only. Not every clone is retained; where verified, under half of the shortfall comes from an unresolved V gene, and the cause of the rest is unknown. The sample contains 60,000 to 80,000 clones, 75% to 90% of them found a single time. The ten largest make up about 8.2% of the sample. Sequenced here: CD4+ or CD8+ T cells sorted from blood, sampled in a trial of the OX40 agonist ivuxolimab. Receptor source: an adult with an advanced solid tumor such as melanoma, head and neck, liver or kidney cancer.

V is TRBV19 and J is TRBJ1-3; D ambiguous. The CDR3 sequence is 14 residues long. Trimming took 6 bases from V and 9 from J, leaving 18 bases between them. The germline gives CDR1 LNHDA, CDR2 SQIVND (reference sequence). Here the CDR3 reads CASSPEPKGATIYF. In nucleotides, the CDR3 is TGTGCCAGTAGCCCCGAGCCCAAAGGAGCCACCATATATTTT.

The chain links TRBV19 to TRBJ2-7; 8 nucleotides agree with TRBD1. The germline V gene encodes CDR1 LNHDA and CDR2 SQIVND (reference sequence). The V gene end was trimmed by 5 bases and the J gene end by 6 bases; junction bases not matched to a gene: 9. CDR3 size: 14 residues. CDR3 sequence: CASSVQGARGEQYF. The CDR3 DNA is TGTGCCAGTAGTGTCCAGGGGGCACGAGGCGAGCAGTACTTC.

CDR3: CASSRGPNYGYTF. The CDR3 region has the DNA TGTGCCAGCTCTCGCGGGCCTAACTATGGCTACACCTTC. The chain carries TRBV18 and TRBJ1-2; D uncertain. The V and J ends lost 6 bases and 0 bases respectively, with 8 bases between them. Germline loops: CDR1 KGHSH, CDR2 LQKENI. The CDR3 consists of 13 residues.

The CDR3 bases are TGTGCCAGCAGCCTGACATCGGGGGATACGCAGTATTTT. Translating it yields CASSLTSGDTQYF. The V gene is TRBV7-6, the J gene TRBJ2-3; TRBD2 is a possible D gene (5 bases). V was pared by 5 bases and J by 6 bases, with 12 bases between. Germline loops: CDR1 SGHVS, CDR2 FNYEAQ. This CDR3 spans 13 amino acids.

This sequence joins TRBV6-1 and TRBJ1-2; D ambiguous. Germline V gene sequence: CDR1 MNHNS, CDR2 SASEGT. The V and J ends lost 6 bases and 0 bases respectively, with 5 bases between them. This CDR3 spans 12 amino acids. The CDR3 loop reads CASRVTNYGYTF. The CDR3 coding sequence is TGTGCCAGCAGGGTCACTAACTATGGCTACACCTTC.

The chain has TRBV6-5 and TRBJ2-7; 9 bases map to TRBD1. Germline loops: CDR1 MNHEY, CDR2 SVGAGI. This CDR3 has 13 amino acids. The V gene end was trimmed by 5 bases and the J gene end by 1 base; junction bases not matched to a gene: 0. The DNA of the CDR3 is TGTGCCAGCAGTGGGACAGGGTCCTACGAGCAGTACTTC. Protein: CASSGTGSYEQYF.

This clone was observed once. For the CDR3, the DNA is TGTGCCATCGGCAGGGGGTTTGGGGAGACCCAGTACTTC. Its protein is CAIGRGFGETQYF. The chain has TRBV15 and TRBJ2-5, with 7 bases matching TRBD1. Germline loops: CDR1 LNHNV, CDR2 YYDKDF (reference sequence). The CDR3 is 13 amino acids. After removal of 10 bases from V and 5 bases from J, the junction contained 10 bases not matched to a gene.

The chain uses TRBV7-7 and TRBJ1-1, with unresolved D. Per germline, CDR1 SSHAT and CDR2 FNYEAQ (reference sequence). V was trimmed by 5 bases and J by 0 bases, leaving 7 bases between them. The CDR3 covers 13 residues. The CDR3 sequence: CASSAGLNTEAFF. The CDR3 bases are TGTGCCAGCAGCGCGGGCCTGAACACTGAAGCTTTCTTT.

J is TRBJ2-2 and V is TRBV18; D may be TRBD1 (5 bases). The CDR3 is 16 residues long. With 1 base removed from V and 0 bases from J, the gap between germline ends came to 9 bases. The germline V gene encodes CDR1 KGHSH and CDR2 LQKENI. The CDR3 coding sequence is TGTGCCAGCTCACCACGGGGCAGCTCGAACACCGGGGAGCTGTTTTTT. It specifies CASSPRGSSNTGELFF.

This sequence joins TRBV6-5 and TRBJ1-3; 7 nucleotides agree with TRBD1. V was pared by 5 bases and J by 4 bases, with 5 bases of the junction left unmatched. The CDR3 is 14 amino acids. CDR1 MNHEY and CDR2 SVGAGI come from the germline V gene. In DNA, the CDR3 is TGTGCCAGCAGTCCGGGACAGAAAGGAAACACCATATATTTT. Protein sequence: CASSPGQKGNTIYF.